The rows below give T cell receptor beta chains drawn from one sample of a study of blood T cell repertoires in COVID-19. The repertoire was sequenced with immunoSEQ multiplex PCR; TCRdb's copy has only in-frame clones and lacks some. The sample consists of about 40,000 clones, more than 75% of them appearing once. Source material: peripheral blood. These receptor sequences come from a human donor in a cohort sampled during active COVID-19. Each CDR3 is given with its conserved first and last residue. Fields, in order: J gene, V gene, D gene, clone size, CDR3 DNA, CDR3 protein. D genes are given only for firm matches. Not every row has a clone size; where given, it reads once, few, many or a size class.

>TRBJ2-2|TRBV6-1|-|-
TGTGCCAGCAGTGAAGCTCGGGGGAACACCGGGGAGCTGTTTTTT
CASSEARGNTGELFF
>TRBJ1-2|TRBV10-2|-|once
TGCGCCAGCGCCCTCGGGGAAGCGGATGGCTACACCTTC
CASALGEADGYTF
>TRBJ2-3|TRBV5-1|-|-
TGCGCCAGCAGTTCAGGCTTGGCTAGCACAGATACGCAGTATTTT
CASSSGLASTDTQYF
>TRBJ2-5|TRBV9|-|-
TGTGCCAGCAGCGAGGACTCAACAGGGCTCGAGACCCAGTACTTC
CASSEDSTGLETQYF
>TRBJ2-3|TRBV19|-|-
TGTGCCAGTAGTATAGCCAGCCGGGGGGATACGCAGTATTTT
CASSIASRGDTQYF
>TRBJ2-6|TRBV6-2/TRBV6-3|-|-
TGTGCCAGCAGCACTGGGGGCAGATCTGGGGCCAACGTCCTGACTTTC
CASSTGGRSGANVLTF
>TRBJ1-5|TRBV5-1|TRBD1|-
TGCGCCAGCAGCTTAGGGGACAGGGGCAATCAGCCCCAGCATTTT
CASSLGDRGNQPQHF
>TRBJ1-3|TRBV6-1|-|-
TGTGCCAGCAGTGACCCGACGTTAGGGGTTAGAAACACCATATATTTT
CASSDPTLGVRNTIYF
>TRBJ2-7|TRBV3-1/TRBV3-2|TRBD2|once
TGTGCCAGCAAGGCAGGACTAGCAAGCTACGAGCAGTACTTC
CASKAGLASYEQYF
>TRBJ1-5|TRBV6-6|TRBD1|-
TGTGCCAGCAGTACCGGGACAGGGCATCAGCCCCAGCATTTT
CASSTGTGHQPQHF
>TRBJ1-4|TRBV6-1|-|-
TGTGCCAGCAGTGAAAGGGCAGGCGGGAATGAAAAACTGTTTTTT
CASSERAGGNEKLFF
>TRBJ2-3|TRBV18|-|-
TGTGCCAGCTCACCAACGGTCCCCGGGACAGATACGCAGTATTTT
CASSPTVPGTDTQYF
>TRBJ1-2|TRBV7-9|-|-
TGTGCCAGCAGCTCAGCGGGGGGCTATGGCTACACCTTC
CASSSAGGYGYTF
>TRBJ1-6|TRBV6-5|-|-
TGTGCCAGCAGTTACCGGCAGGGTGGTAATTCACCCCTCCACTTT
CASSYRQGGNSPLHF
>TRBJ2-7|TRBV10-2|-|-
TGCGCCAGCAGTGACGGCGGCAGAACCTACGAGCAGTACTTC
CASSDGGRTYEQYF
>TRBJ2-5|TRBV4-1|TRBD2|-
TGCGCCAGCAGCCAACCCCTGGGACTAGCGGGGGGGATCCAAGAGACCCAGTACTTC
CASSQPLGLAGGIQETQYF
>TRBJ1-2|TRBV7-9|-|-
TGTGCCAGCAGCTCCGGGGGTGAGAGTGGCTACACCTTC
CASSSGGESGYTF
>TRBJ2-3|TRBV15|-|once
TGTGCCACCAGCAGAGATAAATTAAGCACAGATACGCAGTATTTT
CATSRDKLSTDTQYF
>TRBJ1-1|TRBV19|-|-
TGTGCCAGTAAGCCCTTCGGGGGGGGGATGAACACTGAAGCTTTCTTT
CASKPFGGGMNTEAFF
>TRBJ1-5|TRBV5-1|-|-
TGCGCCAGCAGCTTGGACGGGGGGAATCAGCCCCAGCATTTT
CASSLDGGNQPQHF
>TRBJ1-1|TRBV11-1|-|-
TGTGCCAGCAGCTTCGGGGGGCGCACTGAAGCTTTCTTT
CASSFGGRTEAFF
>TRBJ2-2|TRBV2|TRBD2|-
TGTGCCAGCAGATCGACTAGCGGGGGTGCCGGGGAGCTGTTTTTT
CASRSTSGGAGELFF
>TRBJ2-3|TRBV7-8|-|-
TGTGCCAGCAGCTTACCAGTCACAGATACGCAGTATTTT
CASSLPVTDTQYF